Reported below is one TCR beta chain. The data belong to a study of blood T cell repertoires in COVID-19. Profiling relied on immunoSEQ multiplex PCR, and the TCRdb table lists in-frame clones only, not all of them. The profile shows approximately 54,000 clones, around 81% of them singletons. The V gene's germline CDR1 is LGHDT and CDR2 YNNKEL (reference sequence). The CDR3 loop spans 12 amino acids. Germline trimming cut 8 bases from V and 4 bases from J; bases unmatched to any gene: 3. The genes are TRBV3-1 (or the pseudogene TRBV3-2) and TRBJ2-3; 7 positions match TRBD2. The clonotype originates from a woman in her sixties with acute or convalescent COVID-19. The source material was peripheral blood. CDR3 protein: CASGGRADTQYF. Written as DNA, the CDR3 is TGTGCCAGCGGCGGGAGAGCAGATACGCAGTATTTT.